Each of the 28 T cell receptor beta chains below was sequenced from the same sample in a study of blood T cell repertoires in COVID-19. Assay: immunoSEQ multiplex PCR; the TCRdb copy retains only in-frame clones and omits some. The repertoire holds 50,000 or so clones, about 87% seen once, with over 10% in the top ten. The source material was peripheral blood. These receptors originate from a man at least 80 years old with acute or convalescent COVID-19.

The J gene is TRBJ2-7, the V gene TRBV3-1 (or the pseudogene TRBV3-2); D perhaps matches TRBD2 (5 bases). CDR3 length: 17 amino acids. Trimming left V 4 bases short and J 2 bases short, with 21 bases between. The germline V gene has CDR1 LGHDT and CDR2 YNNKEL (reference sequence). CDR3 nucleotide sequence: TGTGCCAGCAGCCTTCTCCGACAAAGCGGTAGGGCCTACGAGCAGTACTTC. Translation: CASSLLRQSGRAYEQYF.

The CDR3 coding sequence is TGTGCCAGCAGACGGGGGGGGCGAGTGGATGAAGCTTTCTTT. This translates into CASRRGGRVDEAFF. The chain uses TRBV28 and TRBJ1-1; D perhaps matches TRBD1 (6 bases). CDR1 and CDR2 from the germline V gene are MDHEN and SYDVKM. Trimming stripped 6 bases from V and 7 bases from J, with 18 bases between. The CDR3 has 14 amino acids.

The chain links TRBV7-2 to TRBJ2-7; TRBD2 matches at 14 bases. The CDR3 loop spans 15 amino acids. The trim removed 4 bases at V and 4 bases at J, leaving 3 bases unmatched. The germline gives CDR1 SGHTA, CDR2 FQGNSA. The CDR3 is CASSWGLAGEYEQYF. The CDR3 nucleotides read TGTGCCAGCAGCTGGGGACTAGCGGGAGAATACGAGCAGTACTTC.

The chain combines TRBV2 with TRBJ2-7, with 7 nucleotides matching TRBD2. CDR3 length: 13 amino acids. Per the germline V gene, CDR1 is SNHLY and CDR2 is FYNNEI. V dropped 7 bases and J dropped 6; count of bases not matched to a gene: 9. CDR3 DNA sequence: TGTGCCAGCATGGGACTACCCCCCGGCGAGCAGTACTTC. This encodes CASMGLPPGEQYF.

V gene TRBV6-1 combines with J gene TRBJ1-3; 10 bases align to TRBD1. Germline V gives CDR1 MNHNS, CDR2 SASEGT. Trimming removed 3 bases from V and 8 bases from J; junction bases left unmatched: 4. The CDR3 consists of 14 residues. The CDR3 DNA is TGTGCCAGCAGTGAGGGGACAGGGGTGGACACCATATATTTT. Its translation: CASSEGTGVDTIYF.

The rearrangement joins TRBV20-1 to TRBJ1-2; D possibly corresponds to TRBD1 (5 bases). The CDR3 covers 11 residues. Germline V lookup: CDR1 DFQATT, CDR2 SNEGSKA (reference sequence). CDR3 protein: CAPQGLVGYTF. The CDR3 nucleotides are TGCGCCCCGCAGGGTCTCGTTGGCTACACCTTC.

The chain joins TRBV5-8 to TRBJ2-1; 12 nucleotides match TRBD2. The CDR3 consists of 16 residues. CDR1 is SGHTS and CDR2 is YDEGEE in the germline V gene. Trimming at V came to 4 bases and at J to 1 base, leaving 3 bases not matched to a gene. The CDR3 DNA is TGTGCCAGCAGCCATGGACTAGCGGGGTCCTACAATGAGCAGTTCTTC. Encoded protein: CASSHGLAGSYNEQFF.

The gene calls are TRBV4-2 and TRBJ2-7; D remains ambiguous. The CDR3 is 14 amino acids. CDR1 LGHNA and CDR2 YNFKEQ come from the germline V gene. The germline V and J ends were trimmed by 0 bases and 2 bases, with 8 bases remaining between them. The CDR3 DNA reads as TGTGCCAGCAGCCAAGACTCAGGCACCTACGAGCAGTACTTC. Its protein product is CASSQDSGTYEQYF.

This chain joins TRBV4-1 and TRBJ1-6; 8 positions agree with TRBD1. J gave up 7 bases and V 0 bases, and 8 bases lay outside the gene matches. The length of the CDR3 is 17 residues. Germline V gives CDR1 MGHRA, CDR2 YSYEKL. CDR3 region: CASSQDYRDRPNSPLHF. CDR3 sequence (DNA): TGCGCCAGCAGCCAAGATTACCGGGACAGGCCAAATTCACCCCTCCACTTT.

This rearrangement joins TRBV5-1 to TRBJ1-1; D perhaps matches TRBD1 (5 bases). The CDR3 runs to 15 residues. Germline V lookup: CDR1 SGHRS, CDR2 YFSETQ. V lost 0 bases and J 0 bases, leaving 9 bases between the germline ends. The chain's CDR3 is CASSLVGQLNTEAFF. The CDR3 DNA follows: TGCGCCAGCAGCTTGGTGGGGCAGCTGAACACTGAAGCTTTCTTT.

The chain joins TRBV29-1 to TRBJ2-3; the match to TRBD1 covers 8 bases. Unmatched junction bases numbered 10, after V lost 8 bases and J lost 3 bases. This CDR3 has 14 amino acids. Germline V CDR1 and CDR2: SQVTM, ANQGSEA. Here the CDR3 DNA reads TGCAGCACCTCAGGGGGCTCGAGAACAGATACGCAGTATTTT. Protein sequence: CSTSGGSRTDTQYF.

The CDR3 DNA sequence: TGTGCCACCAATCAGGGGGGCAGGGTGACAGATACGCAGTATTTT. Protein sequence: CATNQGGRVTDTQYF. The V and J genes are TRBV24-1 and TRBJ2-3, with TRBD1 as a possible D gene (7 bases). V was cut by 8 bases and J by 3 bases, with 17 bases left in between. Germline V gene lookup returns CDR1 KGHDR and CDR2 SFDVKD. This CDR3 comprises 15 residues.

The rearrangement uses TRBV29-1 and TRBJ1-2, with 8 bases aligning to TRBD1. Germline V lookup: CDR1 SQVTM, CDR2 ANQGSEA. The CDR3 contains 11 residues. Germline trimming cut 7 bases from V and 7 bases from J; bases unmatched to any gene: 5. The CDR3 bases are TGCAGCGCGTATGGACAGGGTGGCTACACCTTC. Protein product: CSAYGQGGYTF.

The CDR3 DNA sequence: TGTGCCAGCAGCGGTGACAGGGGCCCCTACGAGCAGTACTTC. Amino acid sequence: CASSGDRGPYEQYF. This sequence joins TRBV27 and TRBJ2-7; the match to TRBD1 covers 8 bases. Per germline, CDR1 MNHEY and CDR2 SMNVEV (reference sequence). With V trimmed by 6 bases and J by 2 bases, 6 bases remained unmatched. The CDR3 totals 14 residues.

The J gene is TRBJ1-2, the V gene TRBV5-1; D perhaps matches TRBD1 (5 bases). The germline V and J ends were trimmed by 2 bases and 4 bases, with 12 bases remaining between them. CDR1 and CDR2 from the germline V gene are SGHRS and YFSETQ. CDR3 length equals 14 residues. The CDR3 loop is CASSLFTGSYGYTF. The CDR3 DNA reads as TGCGCCAGCAGCTTATTTACAGGCAGCTATGGCTACACCTTC.

CDR3: CASSRSGVSTDTQYF. The CDR3 nucleotides read TGTGCCAGCAGCCGCAGCGGGGTGAGCACAGATACGCAGTATTTT. The chain has TRBV6-5 and TRBJ2-3; 7 bases align to TRBD2. With 6 bases clipped from V and 0 bases from J, the junction kept 6 bases outside the gene matches. The CDR3 covers 15 residues. Looked up from germline, CDR1 is MNHEY and CDR2 is SVGAGI.

The V gene is TRBV6-5, the J gene TRBJ2-7; TRBD1 agrees at 8 bases. Losses at the gene ends were 4 bases for V and 3 bases for J; bases not matched to a gene: 8. CDR1 is MNHEY, CDR2 SVGAGI, per germline. This CDR3 comprises 15 residues. CDR3 sequence reads: CASSFGQGRGYEQYF. In DNA form, the CDR3 reads TGTGCCAGCAGTTTTGGACAGGGTCGAGGCTACGAGCAGTACTTC.

The chain links TRBV10-1 to TRBJ1-1; no clear D. The CDR3 spans 14 residues. V was shortened by 6 bases and J by 0 bases, with 11 bases between the two germline ends. From germline, CDR1 is WNHNN and CDR2 SYGVQD (reference sequence). The CDR3 DNA sequence: TGCGCCAGCAGAGCGGATACCATGAACACTGAAGCTTTCTTT. Protein sequence: CASRADTMNTEAFF.

The chain has TRBV30 and TRBJ2-1; the match to TRBD2 covers 13 bases. Germline CDR1 GTSNPN, CDR2 SVGIG (reference sequence). J lost 6 bases, V lost 2 bases, and 4 bases had no gene match. CDR3 length equals 15 residues. CDR3 in amino acids: CAWSPGLAGINEQFF. The CDR3 DNA reads TGTGCCTGGAGTCCGGGACTAGCGGGAATCAATGAGCAGTTCTTC.

This clone qualifies as medium-sized. This chain connects TRBV6-5 to TRBJ2-1, with D tentatively TRBD2 (5 bases). Germline CDR1 is MNHEY and CDR2 is SVGAGI. V was shortened by 5 bases and J by 2 bases, with 7 bases between the two germline ends. The CDR3 runs 13 residues. The CDR3 nucleotides read TGTGCCAGCAGTACAGCGGCCTACAATGAGCAGTTCTTC. It translates to CASSTAAYNEQFF.

The chain links TRBV6-5 to TRBJ2-7, with 8 positions matching TRBD1. The CDR3 extends over 15 amino acids. Germline V gene lookup returns CDR1 MNHEY and CDR2 SVGAGI. J lost 3 bases, V lost 6 bases, and 10 bases had no gene match. The DNA for the CDR3 is TGTGCCAGCAGGCTTCCCGGACAGGGCCGCTACGAGCAGTACTTC. This gives the protein CASRLPGQGRYEQYF.

V and J are TRBV29-1 and TRBJ2-1; TRBD1 matches 9 bases. Losses at the gene ends were 7 bases for V and 8 bases for J; bases not matched to a gene: 9. The CDR3 covers 13 residues. Germline V CDR1 and CDR2: SQVTM, ANQGSEA. Here the CDR3 reads CSAKGQGSHEQFF. CDR3 DNA: TGCAGCGCAAAGGGACAGGGCTCCCATGAGCAGTTCTTC.

CDR3 bases: TGTGCCAGCAGCGTGAGAGCGGGGGGAATCACAGATACGCAGTATTTT. This sequence encodes CASSVRAGGITDTQYF. This chain uses TRBV9 with TRBJ2-3; TRBD2 matches 9 bases. J gave up 2 bases and V 2 bases, and 6 bases lay outside the gene matches. Germline CDR1 and CDR2: SGDLS and YYNGEE. There are 16 residues in the CDR3.

The chain carries TRBV11-2 and TRBJ1-4, with 12 bases fitting TRBD1. After removal of 6 bases from V and 7 bases from J, the junction contained 12 bases not matched to a gene. The CDR3 sequence is 17 residues long. Germline V lookup: CDR1 SGHAT, CDR2 FQNNGV. CDR3 DNA: TGTGCCAGCAGTCCCGGGACAGGGGGCTCGGTTAGTGAAAAACTGTTTTTT. The encoded protein is CASSPGTGGSVSEKLFF.

This clone was seen a single time. The rearrangement joins TRBV2 to TRBJ1-1, with unresolved D. The CDR3 extends over 13 amino acids. Deletions cut 6 bases from V and 0 bases from J, with 8 bases between. Germline CDR1 and CDR2: SNHLY and FYNNEI. In DNA, the CDR3 is TGTGCCAGCAGCCTTTATATGAACACTGAAGCTTTCTTT. This translates into CASSLYMNTEAFF.

V is TRBV14 and J is TRBJ2-1; 7 bases are a match to TRBD1. In germline, CDR1 is SGHDN, CDR2 FVKESK. Losses at the gene ends were 0 bases for V and 3 bases for J; bases not matched to a gene: 2. The CDR3 runs to 15 residues. The CDR3 region has the DNA TGTGCCAGCAGCCAAGAGACAGGGCTCTACAATGAGCAGTTCTTC. It yields the protein CASSQETGLYNEQFF.

This chain connects TRBV6-5 to TRBJ1-2; D is undetermined. The CDR3 loop spans 13 amino acids. Trimming took 10 bases from V and 0 from J, leaving 12 bases between them. Germline-derived CDR1 and CDR2 are MNHEY and SVGAGI. The CDR3 reads CATFRGANYGYTF. CDR3 sequence (DNA): TGTGCCACCTTTCGAGGAGCTAACTATGGCTACACCTTC.

The V and J genes are TRBV5-1 and TRBJ1-4, with 7 positions matching TRBD1. CDR1 is SGHRS, CDR2 YFSETQ, per germline. The junction had 3 bases not matched to a gene; V was cut back by 2 bases and J by 2 bases. The CDR3 covers 15 residues. This CDR3 reads CASSFRGQTNEKLFF. CDR3 nucleotide sequence: TGCGCCAGCAGCTTCCGGGGACAGACTAATGAAAAACTGTTTTTT.